This TCR beta chain came from a study of CD8+ T cells in alopecia areata. This CDR3 has 13 amino acids. Germline CDR1 and CDR2: MNHEY and SMNVEV (reference sequence). Deletions cut 4 bases from V and 4 bases from J, with 8 bases between. TCR sequencing used cDNA made by reverse transcription of extracted RNA. TCRdb's table, derived via immunoSEQ multiplex PCR, lists solely in-frame clones and lacks some. The sample has around 70,000 clones; 29% are singletons. Treatment described: oral pan-JAK inhibitor, 5-10 mg twice daily. Cell sorting was applied to PBMCs, and CD4+ and CD8+ T cells were collected. This sequence was found in a human donor with alopecia areata. The rearrangement links TRBV27 to TRBJ2-1; D is unclear. The input for sequencing was CD8+ T cells sorted from blood, taken at week 4, from a patient treated with tofacitinib. CDR3 DNA sequence: TGTGCCAGCAGTTCAGGATGGTACAATGAGCAGTTCTTC. This codes for CASSSGWYNEQFF.